The 9 T cell receptor beta chains below were found in one sample sequenced in a study of T cell responses to AZD1222 COVID-19 vaccine. Sequencing used immunoSEQ multiplex PCR; TCRdb keeps in-frame clones, though not all of them. The sample consists of about 83,000 clones, about 82% of them appearing once. Sample: peripheral blood, taken on day 0 of AZD1222 vaccination. The source of these receptors is an adult in good health.

This chain links TRBV7-3 with TRBJ2-7; 8 bases line up with TRBD2. Trimming took 5 bases from V and 3 from J; bases not matched to a gene: 6. The CDR3 runs to 14 residues. Per germline, CDR1 SGHTA and CDR2 FQGTGA. CDR3 protein: CASSREGIHYEQYF. Written as DNA, the CDR3 is TGTGCCAGCAGCCGGGAGGGTATCCACTACGAGCAGTACTTC.

V is TRBV29-1 and J is TRBJ2-7; the D gene could be TRBD1 or TRBD2 (5 bases each). CDR1 and CDR2 from the germline V gene are SQVTM and ANQGSEA. This CDR3 comprises 17 residues. V shed 0 bases and J shed 2 bases, with 20 bases lying between them. The CDR3 sequence is CSVEDRRGQGRPYEQYF. The CDR3 DNA reads as TGCAGCGTTGAAGATCGTCGAGGGCAGGGACGGCCCTACGAGCAGTACTTC.

This clone was seen more than once but under ten times. The V call is TRBV7-3, the J call TRBJ2-1, with TRBD2 as a possible D gene (6 bases). The V and J ends lost 4 bases and 8 bases respectively, with 12 bases between them. The germline gives CDR1 SGHTA, CDR2 FQGTGA. The CDR3 length is 13 residues. The CDR3, as DNA: TGTGCCAGCAGCTCCCCCGGGAGCGATGAGCAGTTCTTC. Its protein is CASSSPGSDEQFF. Full variable domain (remainder filled in from reference TRBV7-3 and TRBJ2-1): GAGVSQTPSNKVTEKGKYVELRCDPISGHTALYWYRQSLGQGPEFLIYFQGTGAADDSGLPNDRFFAVRPEGSVSTLKIQRTERGDSAVYLCASSSPGSDEQFFGPGTRLTVL.

This rearrangement joins TRBV30 to TRBJ1-5, with a weak D call TRBD1 (5 bases). CDR1 GTSNPN and CDR2 SVGIG come from the germline V gene (reference sequence). This CDR3 contains 13 residues. The V end lost 6 bases, the J end lost 7 bases, and 16 bases lay between the germline ends. This CDR3 reads CACRGATGQPQHF. The DNA for the CDR3 is TGTGCCTGCAGAGGGGCGACCGGGCAGCCCCAGCATTTT.

The V gene is TRBV28, the J gene TRBJ2-3, with TRBD2 matching 13 bases. This CDR3 has 14 amino acids. The germline V gene has CDR1 MDHEN and CDR2 SYDVKM. V dropped 7 bases and J dropped 5; count of bases not matched to a gene: 3. Here the CDR3 reads CASILAGGGDTQYF. The CDR3 DNA reads as TGTGCCAGCATACTAGCGGGAGGGGGAGATACGCAGTATTTT.

Concerning this clone itself: A junction boundary mismatches the germline segment, possibly from a read error. This chain joins TRBV6-2 or TRBV6-3 and TRBJ2-7; weak D call: TRBD1 (6 bases). The CDR3 runs to 12 residues. The germline CDR1 and CDR2 sequences are MNHEY and SVGEGT. The DNA of the CDR3 is TGTGCCAGCAGTTACGGAACCGGGACACGAGACTTC. It translates to CASSYGTGTRDF.

This chain links TRBV18 with TRBJ2-1; 12 bases are shared with TRBD1. CDR3 length equals 13 residues. The junction had 2 bases not matched to a gene; V was cut back by 3 bases and J by 11 bases. The germline V gene encodes CDR1 KGHSH and CDR2 LQKENI. The DNA of the CDR3 is TGTGCCAGCTCACCCGGGGACAGGGGGCAGCAGTTCTTC. Protein: CASSPGDRGQQFF.

V gene TRBV5-1 combines with J gene TRBJ2-5, with D uncertain. The CDR3 extends over 12 amino acids. Germline V lookup: CDR1 SGHRS, CDR2 YFSETQ. Trimming took off 3 bases at V and 0 bases at J, with 3 bases between the two ends. CDR3 sequence (DNA): TGCGCCAGCAGCTGGGACCAAGAGACCCAGTACTTC. Translation: CASSWDQETQYF.

The chain uses TRBV2 and TRBJ1-6, with no clear D. The V gene's germline CDR1 is SNHLY and CDR2 FYNNEI. CDR3 length: 13 residues. Trimming took 3 bases from V and 10 from J, leaving 10 bases between them. CDR3 bases: TGTGCCAGCAGTGAGGAGGTAGGATCACCCCTCCACTTT. Translating gives CASSEEVGSPLHF.